Reported below is one T cell receptor beta chain. TCRbeta library preparation incorporated unique molecular identifiers. One entry per CDR3 protein, called by TCRdb with MiXCR from the PCR reads. Of 490,000 or so distinct CDR3 sequences in the sample, under 15% were seen once. This specimen belongs to a study of T-cell reconstitution after alpha-beta-depleted transplantation in children. This CDR3 has 15 amino acids. V was cut by 0 bases and J by 5 bases, with 13 bases left in between. The receptor's source is a human donor who donated a stem cell graft to a child with combined immunodeficiency. Sample: PBMCs from the stem cell graft donor, taken from the stem cell graft. This rearrangement joins TRBV12-3 or TRBV12-4 to TRBJ1-2, with D maybe TRBD1 (5 bases). CDR3 sequence (DNA): TGTGCCAGCAGTTTAGCAGGGGTGGTATGGTATGGCTACACCTTC. Its translation: CASSLAGVVWYGYTF.